This entry is about one TCR beta chain. The CDR3 totals 13 residues. The germline V gene has CDR1 SGHTA and CDR2 FQGTGA. The V and J ends lost 5 bases and 7 bases respectively, with 9 bases between them. The sample is drawn from a study of blood T cell repertoires in COVID-19. Study in general: The origin of the acute and convalescent COVID-19 samples was the United States, Italy and Spain. From T cells, B-cell-depleted T cells, or PBMCs came the material, which was cDNA or gDNA.

Original processing notes: For nucleated cells, counts were estimated from reference gene primer amplification. Produced via immunoSEQ multiplex PCR; TCRdb's table is partial and in-frame only. V, J and clone size are those of that table, while D and trimming were read from the DNA. The profile shows 200,000 to 300,000 clones, approximately 84% of them singletons. The sequence derives from a woman aged 30 to 39 who had recovered from COVID-19. The chain uses TRBV7-3 and TRBJ1-6; perhaps TRBD1 as D (6 bases). Sequences were obtained from peripheral blood. The CDR3 coding sequence is TGTGCCAGCAGCCCGGACAGAAATTCACCCCTCCACTTT. Its translation is CASSPDRNSPLHF.